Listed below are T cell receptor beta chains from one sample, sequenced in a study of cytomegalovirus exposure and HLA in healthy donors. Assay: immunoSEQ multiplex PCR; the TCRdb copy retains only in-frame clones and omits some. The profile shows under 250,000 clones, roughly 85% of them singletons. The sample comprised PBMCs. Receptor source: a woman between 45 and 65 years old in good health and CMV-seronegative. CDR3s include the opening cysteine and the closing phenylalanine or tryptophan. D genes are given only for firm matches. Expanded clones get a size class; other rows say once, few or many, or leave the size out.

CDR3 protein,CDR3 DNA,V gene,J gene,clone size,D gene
CASSLRQLGKTQYF,TGTGCCAGCAGCTTAAGACAGTTGGGCAAGACCCAGTACTTC,TRBV7-8,TRBJ2-5,NA,NA
CASSRLRGRLYEQYF,TGCGCCAGCAGCCGACTGAGGGGGCGCCTATACGAGCAGTACTTC,TRBV5-1,TRBJ2-7,once,TRBD1
CASSSLRRGLDYGYTF,TGTGCCAGTAGTTCCCTGAGGCGCGGACTTGACTATGGCTACACCTTC,TRBV19,TRBJ1-2,NA,NA
CASSLGRGREETQYF,TGTGCCAGCAGCTTAGGAAGGGGGCGCGAGGAGACCCAGTACTTC,TRBV7-9,TRBJ2-5,NA,TRBD1
CSSSFGQTSYEQYF,TGTTCCAGCAGCTTCGGACAGACTTCCTACGAGCAGTACTTC,TRBV7-9,TRBJ2-7,NA,NA
CARSLEGRERVPYEQYF,TGTGCCAGAAGCTTGGAGGGGAGGGAGCGGGTCCCCTACGAGCAGTACTTC,TRBV5-3,TRBJ2-7,NA,TRBD2
CASSDTGRGDNQPQHF,TGTGCCAGCAGTGATACAGGGAGAGGGGACAATCAGCCCCAGCATTTT,TRBV6-1,TRBJ1-5,NA,NA
CASSIERTRQPQHF,TGTGCCAGTAGTATAGAGCGGACACGTCAGCCCCAGCATTTT,TRBV19,TRBJ1-5,NA,NA
CASSYTLEGATEAFF,TGTGCCAGCAGTTACACCCTGGAGGGAGCAACTGAAGCTTTCTTT,TRBV6-5,TRBJ1-1,once,NA
CASSLVGGKGNTIYF,TGTGCCAGCAGCCTTGTCGGGGGGAAGGGAAACACCATATATTTT,TRBV28,TRBJ1-3,NA,NA
CASSADRDYGYTF,TGTGCCAGCAGCGCGGACAGGGACTATGGCTACACCTTC,TRBV6-1,TRBJ1-2,NA,TRBD1
CASSQGLYSYEQYF,TGTGCCAGCAGCCAAGGACTGTACTCCTACGAGCAGTACTTC,TRBV11-2,TRBJ2-7,few,NA
CASSSQGSQSSYEQYF,TGTGCCAGCAGTAGTCAGGGCTCGCAAAGCTCCTACGAGCAGTACTTC,TRBV25-1,TRBJ2-7,NA,NA
CASSYRDTYSNQPQHF,TGTGCCAGCAGTTACAGGGACACCTATAGCAATCAGCCCCAGCATTTT,TRBV6-8,TRBJ1-5,NA,NA
CASSPARWTEAFF,TGTGCCAGCTCACCGGCGAGGTGGACTGAAGCTTTCTTT,TRBV18,TRBJ1-1,NA,NA
CASSLGQGYYEQYF,TGTGCCAGCAGCCTGGGACAGGGCTACTACGAGCAGTACTTC,TRBV6-5,TRBJ2-7,NA,TRBD1
CASSPSGTGGLEKLFF,TGTGCCAGCAGTCCCTCCGGTACAGGGGGGTTAGAAAAACTGTTTTTT,TRBV28,TRBJ1-4,NA,TRBD1
CASSFGLAGNYEQFF,TGTGCCAGCAGCTTCGGACTAGCGGGAAACTATGAGCAGTTCTTC,TRBV5-6,TRBJ2-1,NA,TRBD2
CASSPRQGSNYGYTF,TGCGCCAGCAGCCCGCGACAGGGATCTAACTATGGCTACACCTTC,TRBV4-3,TRBJ1-2,NA,TRBD1
CASFSGKVTDTQYF,TGCGCCAGCTTTAGCGGGAAGGTTACAGATACGCAGTATTTT,TRBV5-1,TRBJ2-3,NA,TRBD2
CASRDRLGYGYTF,TGTGCCAGCAGAGACAGGTTGGGCTATGGCTACACCTTC,TRBV27,TRBJ1-2,NA,NA
CASRMTGISGNTIYF,TGTGCCAGCAGGATGACGGGGATCTCTGGAAACACCATATATTTT,TRBV6-1,TRBJ1-3,NA,NA
CASSLLFRGGDEKLFF,TGTGCCAGCAGTTTACTGTTTAGAGGGGGAGATGAAAAACTGTTTTTT,TRBV27,TRBJ1-4,NA,NA
CASSARRGSGRAVGELFF,TGTGCCAGCAGCGCGCGACGAGGTAGCGGGAGGGCCGTCGGGGAGCTGTTTTTT,TRBV4-2,TRBJ2-2,once,TRBD2
CASSLWTSGGDTQYF,TGTGCCAGCAGCTTATGGACTAGCGGTGGGGATACGCAGTATTTT,TRBV7-2,TRBJ2-3,NA,TRBD2